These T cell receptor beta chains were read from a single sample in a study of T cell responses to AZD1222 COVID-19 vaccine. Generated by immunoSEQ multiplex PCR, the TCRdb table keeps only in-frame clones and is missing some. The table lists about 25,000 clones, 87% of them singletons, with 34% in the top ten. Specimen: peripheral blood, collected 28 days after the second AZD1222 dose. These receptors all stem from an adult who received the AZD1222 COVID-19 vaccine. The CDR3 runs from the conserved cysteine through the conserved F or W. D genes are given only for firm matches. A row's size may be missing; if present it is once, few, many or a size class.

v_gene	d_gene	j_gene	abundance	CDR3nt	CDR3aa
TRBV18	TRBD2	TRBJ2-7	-	TGTGCCAGCTCACCCTGGGCGGGGGGGACGTACGAGCAGTACTTC	CASSPWAGGTYEQYF
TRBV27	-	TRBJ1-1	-	TGTGCCAGCAGTTTACGGCCCGACGGAGATCGGGCTTTCTTT	CASSLRPDGDRAFF
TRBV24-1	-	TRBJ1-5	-	TGTGCCACCAGTGACTCAGGGGTTCAGCCCCAGCATTTT	CATSDSGVQPQHF
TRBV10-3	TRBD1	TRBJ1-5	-	TGTGCCATCAGTGCTTTCGACAGGGGAAATCAGCCCCAGCATTTT	CAISAFDRGNQPQHF
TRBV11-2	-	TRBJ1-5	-	TGTGCCAGCAGCCCCGCCGGGAGCGGCAATCAGCCCCAGCATTTT	CASSPAGSGNQPQHF
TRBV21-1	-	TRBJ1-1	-	TGTGCCAGCAGCAACCCCCCGACAGGTTACCCTGAAGCTTTCTTT	CASSNPPTGYPEAFF
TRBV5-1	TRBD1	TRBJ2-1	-	TGCGCCAGCAGCCCCGGGACAGACAATGAGCAGTTCTTC	CASSPGTDNEQFF
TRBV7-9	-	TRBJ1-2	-	TGTGCCAGCAGCTTAGGGACAGCTAACTATGGCTACACCTTC	CASSLGTANYGYTF
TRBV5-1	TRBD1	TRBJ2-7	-	TGCGCCAGCAGTCGACCTCCGGGACAGAAGACCTACGAGCAGTACTTC	CASSRPPGQKTYEQYF
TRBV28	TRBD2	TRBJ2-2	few	TGTGCCAGCGGGCAAACTAGCGGGAGTTCCGGGGAGCTGTTTTTT	CASGQTSGSSGELFF
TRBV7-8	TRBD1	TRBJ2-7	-	TGTGCCAGCAGCGTCCCTTATGGACAGGGCAAGCAGTACTTC	CASSVPYGQGKQYF
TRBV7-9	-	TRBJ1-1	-	TGTGCCAGCAGCCACATAGGACTGGGAAACACTGAAGCTTTCTTT	CASSHIGLGNTEAFF
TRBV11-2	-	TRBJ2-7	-	TGTGCCAGCAGCTTAGATCGCTACGAGCAGTACTTC	CASSLDRYEQYF
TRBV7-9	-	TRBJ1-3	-	TGTGCCAGCAGCCCCCGGAACAGCCCTGGAAACACCATATATTTT	CASSPRNSPGNTIYF
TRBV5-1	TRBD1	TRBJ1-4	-	TGCGCCAGCAGCTTGGAGGGGGCTCCCAATGAAAAACTGTTTTTT	CASSLEGAPNEKLFF
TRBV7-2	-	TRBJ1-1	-	TGTGCCAGCAGCTGGTATGGCTCTGGGACTGAAGCTTTCTTT	CASSWYGSGTEAFF
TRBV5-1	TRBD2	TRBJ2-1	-	TGCGCCAGCAGCCCTACCGGGACTAGCGGCTACAATGAGCAGTTCTTC	CASSPTGTSGYNEQFF
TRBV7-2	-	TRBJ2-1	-	TGTGCCAGCAGCTTAGTAGGCGGGCCTAGCTCCTACAATGAGCAGTTCTTC	CASSLVGGPSSYNEQFF
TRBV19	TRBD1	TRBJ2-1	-	TGTGCCAGTAGTATTCCGACAGGGGGCGTAAACAATGAGCAGTTCTTC	CASSIPTGGVNNEQFF
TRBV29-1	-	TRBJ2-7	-	TGCAGCGTATTTGGGGGCGAGCAGTACTTC	CSVFGGEQYF
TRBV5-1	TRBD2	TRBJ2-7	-	TGCGCCAGCAGACGCGGGACTAGCGGTACCTACGAGCAGTACTTC	CASRRGTSGTYEQYF
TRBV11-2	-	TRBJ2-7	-	TGTGCCAGCCGCTTCGGCAGGGAGGCCTACGAGCAGTACTTC	CASRFGREAYEQYF
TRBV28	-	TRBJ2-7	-	TGTGCCAGCACCGGGCTGGGGGGCGAGCAGTACTTC	CASTGLGGEQYF
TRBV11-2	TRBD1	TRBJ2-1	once	TGTGCCAGCAGCTTAGCGGGACAGAGCTCCTACAATGAGCAGTTCTTC	CASSLAGQSSYNEQFF
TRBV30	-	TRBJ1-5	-	TGTGCCTGGAGTGTACCTCCCCAGCCCCAGCATTTT	CAWSVPPQPQHF
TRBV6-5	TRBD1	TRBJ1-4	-	TGTGCCAGCAGTATCGGACAGGCCGAAAAACTGTTTTTT	CASSIGQAEKLFF
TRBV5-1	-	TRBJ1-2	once	TGCGCCAGCAGCTTGGGGGGCAGGCAGGACTATGGCTACACCTTC	CASSLGGRQDYGYTF
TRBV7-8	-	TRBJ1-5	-	TGTGCCAGCAGCTTGGACAGATATCAGCCCCAGCATTTT	CASSLDRYQPQHF
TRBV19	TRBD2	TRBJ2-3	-	TGTGCCAGTAGTATGTCTAGCGGAGGCACAGATACGCAGTATTTT	CASSMSSGGTDTQYF
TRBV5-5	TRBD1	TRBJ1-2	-	TGTGCCAGCAGCTTGGATGGGACAGGGCTCTATGGCTACACCTTC	CASSLDGTGLYGYTF
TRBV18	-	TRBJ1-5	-	TGTGCCAGCTCGGAGGGGAAGGATCAGCCCCAGCATTTT	CASSEGKDQPQHF
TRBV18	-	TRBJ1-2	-	TGTGCCAGCTCACCACCGTCCAGGGGTGATGGCTACACCTTC	CASSPPSRGDGYTF
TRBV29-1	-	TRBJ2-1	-	TGCAGCGTTGGGAGAGGTGAGCAGTTCTTC	CSVGRGEQFF
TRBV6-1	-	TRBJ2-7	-	TGTGCCAGCAGTGAAGGAACAGCCTACGAGCAGTACTTC	CASSEGTAYEQYF
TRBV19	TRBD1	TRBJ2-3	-	TGTGCCAGTAGTATTAGTTGCCCCCAACGACAGGGCCCCCCCACAGATACGCAGTATTTT	CASSISCPQRQGPPTDTQYF
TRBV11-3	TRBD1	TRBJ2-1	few	TGTGCCAGCAGCTTACAGGGGGCGAACAATGAGCAGTTCTTC	CASSLQGANNEQFF
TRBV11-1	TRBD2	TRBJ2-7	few	TGTGCCAGCAGCTTAGGAGCGGGGGGATCCTACGAGCAGTACTTC	CASSLGAGGSYEQYF
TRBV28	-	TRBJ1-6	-	TGTGCCAGCAGTTTACCAGGGTTCCCCTCGAGTTCACCCCTCCACTTT	CASSLPGFPSSSPLHF
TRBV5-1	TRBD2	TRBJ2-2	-	TGCGCCAGCAGCTTGACGACTAGCGGGAGGGCCGACACCGGGGAGCTGTTTTTT	CASSLTTSGRADTGELFF
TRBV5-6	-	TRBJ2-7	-	TGTGCCAGCAGCAGCCGAGTCGCCTCAATCTCCTACGAGCAGTACTTC	CASSSRVASISYEQYF
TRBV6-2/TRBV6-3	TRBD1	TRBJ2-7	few	TGTGCCAGCAGTACCGGGACAGGGTGGGTCGAGCAGTACTTC	CASSTGTGWVEQYF
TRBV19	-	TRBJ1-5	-	TGTGCCAGTAGTAGCCAGGCTAACAATCAGCCCCAGCATTTT	CASSSQANNQPQHF
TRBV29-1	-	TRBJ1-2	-	TGCAGCGTTGTTGAGGGTAACTATGGCTACACCTTC	CSVVEGNYGYTF
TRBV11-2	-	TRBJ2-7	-	TGTGCCAGCAGCTTAGAGGGGGGCGGGGCGGCCTACGAGCAGTACTTC	CASSLEGGGAAYEQYF
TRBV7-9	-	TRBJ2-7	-	TGTGCCAGCAGCCCTAAGGGACCCTCCGAGCAGTACTTC	CASSPKGPSEQYF
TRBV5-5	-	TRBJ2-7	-	TGTGCCAGCAGCTGGTCAGGGGAAGAGCAGTACTTC	CASSWSGEEQYF
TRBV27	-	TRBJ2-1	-	TGTGCCAGCAGTTTAATGGCTAGAGGTGAGCAGTTCTTC	CASSLMARGEQFF